A selection of T cell receptor beta chains follows, all from one sample in a study of control samples from healthy donors and cancer patients. Assay: immunoSEQ multiplex PCR; the TCRdb copy retains only in-frame clones and omits some. Of 40,000 to 65,000 clones detected, roughly nine tenths appear once; the ten largest clones hold more than 13%. Sample: PBMCs. These receptors were obtained from a man between 60 and 75 years old with head and neck cancer. Both conserved end residues are part of each CDR3. D genes are given only for firm matches. Only some rows state a clone size, as once, few, many or a class for expanded clones.

v_gene	d_gene	abundance	j_gene	CDR3nt	CDR3aa
TRBV6-5	TRBD2	NA	TRBJ2-1	TGTGCCAGCAGAACTAGCGGGGGCCAGCAGTTCTTC	CASRTSGGQQFF
TRBV4-1	NA	NA	TRBJ2-7	TGCGCCAGCAGCCCCCTCCGCGGGATGCGCCACGAGCAGTACTTC	CASSPLRGMRHEQYF
TRBV19	TRBD1	NA	TRBJ2-2	TGTGCCAGTAGATGGGGACAGCGAACCACCGGGGAGCTGTTTTTT	CASRWGQRTTGELFF
TRBV18	NA	NA	TRBJ1-2	TGTGCCAGCTCAACGGACAGCGTTAACTATGGCTACACCTTC	CASSTDSVNYGYTF
TRBV12-5	NA	NA	TRBJ2-3	TGTGCTAGTGGTTTGGTACGGAACAGTGCACGGGGTACGCAGTATTTT	CASGLVRNSARGTQYF
TRBV6-2/TRBV6-3	TRBD2	NA	TRBJ2-3	TGTGCCAGCAGTTACTGGAAGCGGGGGGGGTCCACAGATACGCAGTATTTT	CASSYWKRGGSTDTQYF
TRBV9	TRBD1	NA	TRBJ1-2	TGTGCCAGCACCCCGGGACAGCTGTTCTATGGCTACACCTTC	CASTPGQLFYGYTF
TRBV7-9	NA	NA	TRBJ1-6	TGTGCCAGCTGGCAGGGCTATAATTCACCCCTCCACTTT	CASWQGYNSPLHF
TRBV25-1	NA	once	TRBJ2-2	TGTGCCAGCAGTCAGGGGTTCAACACCGGGGAGCTGTTTTTT	CASSQGFNTGELFF
TRBV7-8	NA	NA	TRBJ2-7	TGTGCCAGCAGCTTAAGTGCCTACGAGCAGTACTTC	CASSLSAYEQYF
TRBV21-1	NA	NA	TRBJ2-1	TGTGCCAGCAGCAAGCTCGTAGCGGGAGCATGGCATGAGCAGTTCTTC	CASSKLVAGAWHEQFF
TRBV4-1	TRBD2	NA	TRBJ2-1	TGCGCCAGCAGCCAACCTATTGGGACTAGCCTCTGGAATGAGCAGTTCTTC	CASSQPIGTSLWNEQFF
TRBV10-3	TRBD2	NA	TRBJ2-7	TGTGCCATCAGTGAAAAGAGCCTCGGGGGGACTCAAGAGCAGTACTTC	CAISEKSLGGTQEQYF
TRBV7-2	NA	NA	TRBJ1-2	TGTGCCAGCAGCTTACTAAGGCTCGATGGCTACACCTTC	CASSLLRLDGYTF
TRBV7-8	NA	few	TRBJ2-7	TGTGCCAGCAGCTTTGGGGACACCTACGAGCAGTACTTC	CASSFGDTYEQYF
TRBV5-1	TRBD2	NA	TRBJ2-3	TGCGCCAGCAGCTCTTCTAGCGGGGGGTCACCAGATACGCAGTATTTT	CASSSSSGGSPDTQYF
TRBV19	NA	NA	TRBJ1-6	TGTGCCAGTTCGACAGGCAATTCACCCCTCCACTTT	CASSTGNSPLHF
TRBV2	NA	NA	TRBJ1-5	TGTGCCAGCAGTGACAGGGAGAATCAGCCCCAGCATTTT	CASSDRENQPQHF
TRBV6-1	NA	once	TRBJ1-2	TGTGCCAGCAGTGAAGCAGGGGAGGCGAACTATGGCTACACCTTC	CASSEAGEANYGYTF
TRBV5-1	NA	NA	TRBJ2-7	TGCGCCAGCAGCTTGATAGACTACGAGCAGTACTTC	CASSLIDYEQYF
TRBV6-6	TRBD1	few	TRBJ1-1	TGTGCCAGCAGCTCCCCGACAGGGGCGAACACTGAAGCTTTCTTT	CASSSPTGANTEAFF
TRBV6-5	NA	once	TRBJ2-3	TGTGCCAGCAGTTACCGTCGTAGCACAGATACGCAGTATTTT	CASSYRRSTDTQYF
TRBV7-2	NA	NA	TRBJ2-5	TGTGCCAGCAGCAGAAGACACCTGGGGGAGACCCAGTACTTC	CASSRRHLGETQYF
TRBV28	TRBD1	once	TRBJ1-6	TGTGCCAGCAGTTTACCTCTGGGACAGGGTAATTCACCCCTCCACTTT	CASSLPLGQGNSPLHF
TRBV28	NA	NA	TRBJ1-4	TGTGCCAGCAGTGTACATGGAACGGCTAATGAAAAACTGTTTTTT	CASSVHGTANEKLFF
TRBV4-2	TRBD1	NA	TRBJ2-5	TGTGCCAGCAGCCAAGACCTACCGACAGGGGACATAGAGACCCAGTACTTC	CASSQDLPTGDIETQYF
TRBV7-8	NA	NA	TRBJ2-7	TGTGCCAGCAGCTTAGACCCCACTATGGGGCAGTACTTC	CASSLDPTMGQYF
TRBV29-1	NA	NA	TRBJ1-4	TGCAGCGCCACGGGGGGTTTTGGCGAAAAACTGTTTTTT	CSATGGFGEKLFF
TRBV29-1	NA	NA	TRBJ1-2	TGCAGCGTTGAAGAAGGGGGAGAACGCTTCGGTGGCTACACCTTC	CSVEEGGERFGGYTF
TRBV19	NA	NA	TRBJ2-1	TGTGCCAGTAGTCCCTCGGCCCAATCCTACAATGAGCAGTTCTTC	CASSPSAQSYNEQFF
TRBV15	NA	once	TRBJ2-2	TGTGCCACCAGCAGATACAGGTTCTTCACCGGGGAGCTGTTTTTT	CATSRYRFFTGELFF
TRBV18	NA	once	TRBJ2-2	TGTGCCAGCTCACCACCTGGTAGGACCTCGAACACCGGGGAGCTGTTTTTT	CASSPPGRTSNTGELFF